This TCR beta chain was recovered during a study of follicular helper T cells after annual influenza vaccination. Per germline, CDR1 ENHRY and CDR2 SYGVKD. Trimming pared 10 bases from V and 6 bases from J, leaving 16 bases between. CDR3 length equals 13 residues. Subjects lived in the community and lacked influenza vaccine within the prior 6 months. With respect to this clone: Its specificity is unknown.

The assay was immunoSEQ multiplex PCR, and TCRdb's table has in-frame clones only and misses some. The sample holds about 11,000 clones, 80% to 85% seen once. Study conclusions and caveats: ICOS+CD38+ cTfh clonality tracked population frequency, and its change tracked circulating plasmablast change. Rare clonotypes were missed; only about 9-20% of cells gave TCRB. ICOS-CD38- cTfh most often held earlier Day 7 ICOS+CD38+ clones.

Sequencing was performed on CXCR5- memory CD4+ T cells sorted from blood, taken 6 weeks after influenza vaccination. The rearrangement links TRBV10-3 to TRBJ2-1, with D unclear. The sequence derives from an adult who received the influenza vaccine. The CDR3 loop is CATLSTSSNEQFF. The CDR3 DNA reads as TGTGCCACCCTCTCCACGTCTTCCAATGAGCAGTTCTTC.